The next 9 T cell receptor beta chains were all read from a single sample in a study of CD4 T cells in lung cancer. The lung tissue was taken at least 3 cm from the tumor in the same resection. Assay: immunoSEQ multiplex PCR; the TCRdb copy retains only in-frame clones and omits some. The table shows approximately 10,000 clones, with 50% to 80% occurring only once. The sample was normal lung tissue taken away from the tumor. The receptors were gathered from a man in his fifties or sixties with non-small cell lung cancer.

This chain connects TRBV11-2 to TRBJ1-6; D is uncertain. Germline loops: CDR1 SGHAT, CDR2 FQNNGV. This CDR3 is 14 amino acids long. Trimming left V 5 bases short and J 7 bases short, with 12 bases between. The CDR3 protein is CASSHGRGNSPLHF. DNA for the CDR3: TGTGCCAGCAGCCACGGCCGCGGGAATTCACCCCTCCACTTT.

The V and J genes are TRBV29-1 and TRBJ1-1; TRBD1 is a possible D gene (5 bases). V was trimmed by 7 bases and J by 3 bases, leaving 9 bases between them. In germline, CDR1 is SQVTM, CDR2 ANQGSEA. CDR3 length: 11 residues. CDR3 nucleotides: TGCAGCGGCGAAGGGGACACTGAAGCTTTCTTT. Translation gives CSGEGDTEAFF.

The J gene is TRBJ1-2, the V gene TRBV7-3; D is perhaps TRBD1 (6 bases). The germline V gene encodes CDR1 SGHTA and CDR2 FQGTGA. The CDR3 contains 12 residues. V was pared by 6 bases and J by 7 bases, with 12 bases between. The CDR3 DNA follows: TGTGCCAGCAGGGCGGGGGGCACTGGCTACACCTTC. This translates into CASRAGGTGYTF.

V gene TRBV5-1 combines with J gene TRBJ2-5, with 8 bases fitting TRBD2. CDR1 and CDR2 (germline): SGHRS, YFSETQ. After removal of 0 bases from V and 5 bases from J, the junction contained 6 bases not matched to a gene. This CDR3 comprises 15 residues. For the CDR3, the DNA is TGCGCCAGCAGCTTGGACGGGAGGGCCCAGGAGACCCAGTACTTC. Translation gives CASSLDGRAQETQYF. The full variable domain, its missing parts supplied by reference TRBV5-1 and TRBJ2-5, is KAGVTQTPRYLIKTRGQQVTLSCSPISGHRSVSWYQQTPGQGLQFLFEYFSETQRNKGNFPGRFSGRQFSNSRSEMNVSTLELGDSALYLCASSLDGRAQETQYFGPGTRLLVL.

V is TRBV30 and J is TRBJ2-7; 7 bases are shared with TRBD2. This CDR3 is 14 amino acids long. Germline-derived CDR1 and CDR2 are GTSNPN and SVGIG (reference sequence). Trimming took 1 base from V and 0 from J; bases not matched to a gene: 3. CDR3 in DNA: TGTGCCTGGAGTGATAAGCGGGGCTCCTACGAGCAGTACGTC. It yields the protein CAWSDKRGSYEQYV.

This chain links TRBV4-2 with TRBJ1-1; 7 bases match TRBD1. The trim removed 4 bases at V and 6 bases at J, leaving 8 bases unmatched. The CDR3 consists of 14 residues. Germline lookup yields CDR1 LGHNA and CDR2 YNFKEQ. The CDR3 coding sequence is TGTGCCAGCAGCCCCCAGGGGGAAGTCGCTGAAGCTTTCTTT. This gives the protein CASSPQGEVAEAFF.

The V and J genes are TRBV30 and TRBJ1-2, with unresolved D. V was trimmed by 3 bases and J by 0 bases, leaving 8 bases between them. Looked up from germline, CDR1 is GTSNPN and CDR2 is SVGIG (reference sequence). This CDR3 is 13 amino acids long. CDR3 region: CAWRAETNYGYTF. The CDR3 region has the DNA TGTGCCTGGAGAGCGGAGACTAACTATGGCTACACCTTC.

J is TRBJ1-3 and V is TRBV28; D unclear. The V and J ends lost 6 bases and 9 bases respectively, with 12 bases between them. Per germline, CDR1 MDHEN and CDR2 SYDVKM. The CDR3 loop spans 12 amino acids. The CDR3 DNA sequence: TGTGCCAGCAGGGGCCGCGGGCGCACCATATATTTT. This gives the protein CASRGRGRTIYF.

The CDR3 sequence is CASSLLQETQYF. CDR3 sequence (DNA): TGTGCCAGCAGTCTCCTCCAAGAGACCCAGTACTTC. The chain couples TRBV28 to TRBJ2-5; D is undetermined. V lost 5 bases and J lost 1, with 5 bases in between. The CDR3 extends over 12 amino acids. Germline CDR1 reads MDHEN; CDR2 reads SYDVKM.